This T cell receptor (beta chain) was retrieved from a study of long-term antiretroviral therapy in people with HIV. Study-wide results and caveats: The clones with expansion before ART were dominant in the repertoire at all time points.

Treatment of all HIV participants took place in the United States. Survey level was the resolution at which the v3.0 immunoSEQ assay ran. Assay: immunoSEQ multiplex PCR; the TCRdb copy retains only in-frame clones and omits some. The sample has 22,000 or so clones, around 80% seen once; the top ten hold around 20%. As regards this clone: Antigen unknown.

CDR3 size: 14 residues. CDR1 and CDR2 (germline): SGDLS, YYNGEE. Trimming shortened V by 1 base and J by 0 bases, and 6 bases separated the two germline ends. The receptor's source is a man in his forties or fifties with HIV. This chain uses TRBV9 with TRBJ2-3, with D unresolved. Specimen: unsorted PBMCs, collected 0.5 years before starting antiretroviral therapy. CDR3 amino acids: CASSVYYSTDTQYF. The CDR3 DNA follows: TGTGCCAGCAGCGTATACTACAGCACAGATACGCAGTATTTT. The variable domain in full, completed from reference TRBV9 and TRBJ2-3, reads DSGVTQTPKHLITATGQRVTLRCSPRSGDLSVYWYQQSLDQGLQFLIQYYNGEERAKGNILERFSAQQFPDLHSELNLSSLELGDSALYFCASSVYYSTDTQYFGPGTRLTVL.